This paragraph covers one T cell receptor beta chain sequence. These data belong to a study of cytomegalovirus exposure and HLA in healthy donors. Assay used: immunoSEQ multiplex PCR; TCRdb lists only in-frame clones, some missing. The sample consists of about 250,000 clones, approximately 84% of them appearing once. The length of the CDR3 is 14 residues. CDR1 and CDR2 (germline): MDHEN, SYDVKM. V was cut by 6 bases and J by 0 bases, with 9 bases left in between. Sequencing was performed on PBMCs. The J gene is TRBJ1-5, the V gene TRBV28; D gene uncertain. This sequence originates from a man between 18 and 35 years old in good health and CMV-seropositive. In nucleotides, the CDR3 is TGTGCCAGCAGCCCCAACGATAGCAATCAGCCCCAGCATTTT. It encodes CASSPNDSNQPQHF.